These T cell receptor beta chains were read from a single sample in a study of blood T cell repertoires in COVID-19. Assay: immunoSEQ multiplex PCR; the TCRdb copy retains only in-frame clones and omits some. The table records 220,000 or so clones, almost 85% of them present only once. The sample consisted of peripheral blood. The receptor set was obtained from a woman over 75 with acute or convalescent COVID-19. Both conserved end residues are part of each CDR3. D genes are given only for firm matches. Clone size is stated in some rows and not others, as once, few, many or a class when expanded.

V gene	clone size	J gene	D gene	CDR3 protein	CDR3 DNA
TRBV21-1	-	TRBJ2-5	-	CASSKVAGQAHLKKGETQYF	TGTGCCAGCAGCAAAGTCGCGGGACAGGCGCACCTGAAAAAAGGAGAGACCCAGTACTTC
TRBV7-2	-	TRBJ1-1	-	CASSGGRDTEAFF	TGTGCCAGCAGTGGTGGGAGAGACACTGAAGCTTTCTTT
TRBV12-3/TRBV12-4	few	TRBJ1-2	TRBD1	CASSPGTGHGYTF	TGTGCCAGCAGTCCCGGGACAGGGCATGGCTACACCTTC
TRBV6-5	once	TRBJ2-2	-	CATQGQTGELFF	TGTGCCACCCAGGGACAAACCGGGGAGCTGTTTTTT
TRBV2	-	TRBJ1-2	TRBD1	CASSSTLGDRVFGNYGYTF	TGTGCCAGCAGTTCTACCCTGGGGGACAGGGTTTTCGGGAACTATGGCTACACCTTC
TRBV7-6	once	TRBJ1-5	TRBD1	CASSLAGRGSNQPQHF	TGTGCCAGCAGCTTAGCAGGCAGGGGGTCGAATCAGCCCCAGCATTTT
TRBV9	many	TRBJ2-7	TRBD2	CASSVDGSGTYEQYF	TGTGCCAGCAGCGTAGATGGTAGCGGGACCTACGAGCAGTACTTC
TRBV7-2	once	TRBJ2-1	-	CASSLVGNEQFF	TGTGCCAGCAGCTTAGTCGGCAATGAGCAGTTCTTC
TRBV2	-	TRBJ1-5	TRBD1	CASSGTGQFQPQHF	TGTGCCAGCAGTGGGACAGGGCAGTTTCAGCCCCAGCATTTT
TRBV5-6	-	TRBJ1-6	TRBD1	CASRRTGAFSYNSPLHF	TGTGCCAGCAGAAGGACAGGAGCCTTCTCCTATAATTCACCCCTCCACTTT
TRBV11-3	-	TRBJ1-4	-	CASGDFAAELFF	TGTGCCAGCGGGGACTTCGCGGCGGAACTGTTTTTT
TRBV5-1	-	TRBJ2-2	-	CASRSSVNTGELFF	TGCGCCAGCAGGTCGAGTGTGAACACCGGGGAGCTGTTTTTT
TRBV2	once	TRBJ2-7	TRBD2	CATTSGGLGYEQYF	TGTGCCACAACTAGCGGGGGGCTCGGGTACGAGCAGTACTTC
TRBV5-8	-	TRBJ2-1	TRBD2	CASRPSGRSYNEQFF	TGTGCCAGCAGACCTAGCGGGAGGTCCTACAATGAGCAGTTCTTC
TRBV5-1	-	TRBJ1-1	-	CASSLGPTRGGTEAFF	TGCGCCAGCAGCTTGGGTCCGACAAGGGGCGGCACTGAAGCTTTCTTT
TRBV19	-	TRBJ2-5	-	CASSIPGGPQGETQYF	TGTGCCAGTAGTATACCGGGGGGCCCCCAGGGAGAGACCCAGTACTTC
TRBV19	-	TRBJ1-5	TRBD1	CASTLSDRGSNQPQHF	TGTGCCAGTACCTTATCGGACAGGGGGAGTAATCAGCCCCAGCATTTT
TRBV28	few	TRBJ1-1	-	CASSRGGSPYTEAFF	TGTGCCAGCAGTAGGGGGGGGTCTCCCTACACTGAAGCTTTCTTT
TRBV27	-	TRBJ2-1	-	CASITGFSSYNEQFF	TGTGCCAGTATAACAGGGTTCAGCTCCTACAATGAGCAGTTCTTC
TRBV7-2	-	TRBJ2-7	TRBD2	CASSPREETSGPYEQYF	TGTGCCAGCAGCCCACGAGAGGAGACTAGCGGTCCCTACGAGCAGTACTTC
TRBV5-1	few	TRBJ1-6	-	CASARDTPANSPLHF	TGCGCCAGTGCCCGGGACACCCCGGCTAATTCACCCCTCCACTTT
TRBV27	-	TRBJ1-6	-	CASSSLPPLHF	TGTGCCAGCAGTTCCCTACCACCCCTCCACTTT
TRBV15	-	TRBJ1-6	TRBD1	CATSRARGDSPLHF	TGTGCCACCAGCAGAGCCAGGGGGGATTCACCCCTCCACTTT